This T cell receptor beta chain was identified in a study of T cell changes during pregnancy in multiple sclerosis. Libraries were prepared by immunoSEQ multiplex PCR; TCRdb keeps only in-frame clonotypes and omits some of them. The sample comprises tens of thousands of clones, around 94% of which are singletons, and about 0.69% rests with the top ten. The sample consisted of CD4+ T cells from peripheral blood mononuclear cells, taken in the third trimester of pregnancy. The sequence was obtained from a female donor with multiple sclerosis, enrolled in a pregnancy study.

CDR3 loop: CSVEWGVAIGEAFF. CDR3 nucleotides: TGCAGCGTTGAGTGGGGGGTCGCTATAGGAGAAGCTTTCTTT. The chain combines TRBV29-1 with TRBJ1-1; tentative D call: TRBD1 (5 bases). CDR3 length: 14 residues. With 3 bases removed from V and 8 bases from J, the gap between germline ends came to 19 bases. Germline V CDR1 and CDR2: SQVTM, ANQGSEA. Full variable domain (missing parts from reference TRBV29-1 and TRBJ1-1): SAVISQKPSRDICQRGTSLTIQCQVDSQVTMMFWYRQQPGQSLTLIATANQGSEATYESGFVIDKFPISRPNLTFSTLTVSNMSPEDSSIYLCSVEWGVAIGEAFFGQGTRLTVV.